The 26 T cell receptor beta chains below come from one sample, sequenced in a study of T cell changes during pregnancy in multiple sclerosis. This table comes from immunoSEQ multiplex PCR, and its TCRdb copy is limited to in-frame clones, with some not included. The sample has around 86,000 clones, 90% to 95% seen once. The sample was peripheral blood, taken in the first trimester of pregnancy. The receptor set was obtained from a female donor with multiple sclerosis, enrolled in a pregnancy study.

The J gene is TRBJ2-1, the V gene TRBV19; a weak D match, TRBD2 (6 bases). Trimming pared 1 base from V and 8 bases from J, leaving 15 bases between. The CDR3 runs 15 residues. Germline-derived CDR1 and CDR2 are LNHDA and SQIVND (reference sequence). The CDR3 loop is CASSIVPGDPYEQFF. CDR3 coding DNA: TGTGCCAGTAGTATAGTTCCGGGGGATCCCTATGAGCAGTTCTTC.

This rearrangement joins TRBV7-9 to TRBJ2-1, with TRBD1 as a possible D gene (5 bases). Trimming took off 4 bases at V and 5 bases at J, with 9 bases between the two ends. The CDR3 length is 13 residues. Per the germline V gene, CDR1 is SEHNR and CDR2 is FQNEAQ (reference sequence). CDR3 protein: CASSSDRHNEQFF. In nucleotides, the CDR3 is TGTGCCAGCAGCTCCGACAGACACAATGAGCAGTTCTTC. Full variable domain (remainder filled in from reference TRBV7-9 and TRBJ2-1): DTGVSQNPRHKITKRGQNVTFRCDPISEHNRLYWYRQTLGQGPEFLTYFQNEAQLEKSRLLSDRFSAERPKGSFSTLEIQRTEQGDSAMYLCASSSDRHNEQFFGPGTRLTVL.

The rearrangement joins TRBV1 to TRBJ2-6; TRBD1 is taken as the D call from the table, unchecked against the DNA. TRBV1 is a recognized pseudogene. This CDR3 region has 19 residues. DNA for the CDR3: TGCACCAGCAGCCATTGGGATACAGGGGTCCCCTCTGGGGCCAACGTCCTGACTTTC. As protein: CTSSHWDTGVPSGANVLTF.

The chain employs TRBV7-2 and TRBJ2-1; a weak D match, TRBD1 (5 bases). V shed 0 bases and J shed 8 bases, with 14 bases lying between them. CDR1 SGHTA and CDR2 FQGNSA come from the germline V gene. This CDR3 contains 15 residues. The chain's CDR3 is CASSLASGPLHEQFF. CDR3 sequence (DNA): TGTGCCAGCAGCTTAGCTTCAGGGCCCCTCCATGAGCAGTTCTTC. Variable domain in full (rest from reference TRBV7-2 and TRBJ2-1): GAGVSQSPSNKVTEKGKDVELRCDPISGHTALYWYRQSLGQGLEFLIYFQGNSAPDKSGLPSDRFSAERTGGSVSTLTIQRTQQEDSAVYLCASSLASGPLHEQFFGPGTRLTVL.

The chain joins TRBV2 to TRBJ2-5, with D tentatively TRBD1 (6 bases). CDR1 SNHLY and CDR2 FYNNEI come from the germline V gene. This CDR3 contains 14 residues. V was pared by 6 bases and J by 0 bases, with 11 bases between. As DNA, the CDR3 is TGTGCCAGCAGAAGGACAGAGAACCAAGAGACCCAGTACTTC. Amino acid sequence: CASRRTENQETQYF.

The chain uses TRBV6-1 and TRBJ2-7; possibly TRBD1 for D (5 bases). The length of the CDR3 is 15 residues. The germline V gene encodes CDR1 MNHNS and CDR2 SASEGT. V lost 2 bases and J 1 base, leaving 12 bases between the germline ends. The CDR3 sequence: CASSEPGHLSYEQYF. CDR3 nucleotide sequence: TGTGCCAGCAGTGAACCTGGACACTTATCCTACGAGCAGTACTTC.

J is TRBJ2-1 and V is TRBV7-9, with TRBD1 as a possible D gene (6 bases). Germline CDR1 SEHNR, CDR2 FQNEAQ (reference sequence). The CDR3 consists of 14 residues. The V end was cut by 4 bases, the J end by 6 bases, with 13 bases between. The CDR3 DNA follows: TGTGCCAGCAGCTCTTCGACAGGCCGCAATGAGCAGTTCTTC. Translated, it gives CASSSSTGRNEQFF. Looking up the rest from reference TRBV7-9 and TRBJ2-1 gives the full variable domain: DTGVSQNPRHKITKRGQNVTFRCDPISEHNRLYWYRQTLGQGPEFLTYFQNEAQLEKSRLLSDRFSAERPKGSFSTLEIQRTEQGDSAMYLCASSSSTGRNEQFFGPGTRLTVL.

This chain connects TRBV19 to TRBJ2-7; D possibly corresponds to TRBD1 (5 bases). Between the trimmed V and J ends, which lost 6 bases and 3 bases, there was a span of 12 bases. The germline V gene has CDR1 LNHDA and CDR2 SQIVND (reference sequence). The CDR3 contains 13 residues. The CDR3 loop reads CASSAGLGYEQYF. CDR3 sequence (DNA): TGTGCCAGTAGCGCAGGGTTGGGCTACGAGCAGTACTTC.

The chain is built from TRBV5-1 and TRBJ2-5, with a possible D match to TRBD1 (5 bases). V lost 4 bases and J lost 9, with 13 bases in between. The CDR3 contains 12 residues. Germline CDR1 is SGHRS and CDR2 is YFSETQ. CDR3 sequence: CASSPNRFPQYF. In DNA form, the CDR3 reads TGCGCCAGCAGCCCCAACAGGTTTCCCCAGTACTTC.

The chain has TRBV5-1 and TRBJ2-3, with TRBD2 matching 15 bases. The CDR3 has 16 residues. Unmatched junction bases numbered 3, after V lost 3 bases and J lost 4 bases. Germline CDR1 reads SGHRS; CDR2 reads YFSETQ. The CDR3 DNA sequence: TGCGCCAGCAGCTGGACTAGCGGGAGGGGGTCAGATACGCAGTATTTT. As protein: CASSWTSGRGSDTQYF.

CDR3 DNA sequence: TGTGCCAGCAGTGGGGGGAGGGGTTACAGGGAGCAGTACTTC. This translates into CASSGGRGYREQYF. The chain couples TRBV2 to TRBJ2-7, with TRBD2 matching 7 bases. The CDR3 covers 14 residues. The germline V gene encodes CDR1 SNHLY and CDR2 FYNNEI. Losses at the gene ends were 4 bases for V and 7 bases for J; bases not matched to a gene: 10.

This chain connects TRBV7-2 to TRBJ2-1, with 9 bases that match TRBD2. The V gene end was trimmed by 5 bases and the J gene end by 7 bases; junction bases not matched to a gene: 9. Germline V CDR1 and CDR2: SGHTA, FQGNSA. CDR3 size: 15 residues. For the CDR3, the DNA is TGTGCCAGCAGCCGAGGGGCGGGGGGGATTAATGAGCAGTTCTTC. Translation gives CASSRGAGGINEQFF. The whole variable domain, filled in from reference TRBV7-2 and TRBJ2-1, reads GAGVSQSPSNKVTEKGKDVELRCDPISGHTALYWYRQSLGQGLEFLIYFQGNSAPDKSGLPSDRFSAERTGGSVSTLTIQRTQQEDSAVYLCASSRGAGGINEQFFGPGTRLTVL.

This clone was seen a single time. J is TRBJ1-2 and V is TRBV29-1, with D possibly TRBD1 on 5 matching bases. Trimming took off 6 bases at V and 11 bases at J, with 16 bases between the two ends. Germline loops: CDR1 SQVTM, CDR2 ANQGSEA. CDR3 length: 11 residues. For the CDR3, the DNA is TGCAGCGTGGAGGGGAAGTACGGGTACACCTTC. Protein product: CSVEGKYGYTF.

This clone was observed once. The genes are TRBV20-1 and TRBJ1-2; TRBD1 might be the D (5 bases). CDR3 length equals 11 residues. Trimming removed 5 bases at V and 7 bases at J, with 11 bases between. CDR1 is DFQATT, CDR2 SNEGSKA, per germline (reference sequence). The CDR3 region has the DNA TGCAGTGCTGGGGTGGGGGGTGGCTACACCTTC. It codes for CSAGVGGGYTF.

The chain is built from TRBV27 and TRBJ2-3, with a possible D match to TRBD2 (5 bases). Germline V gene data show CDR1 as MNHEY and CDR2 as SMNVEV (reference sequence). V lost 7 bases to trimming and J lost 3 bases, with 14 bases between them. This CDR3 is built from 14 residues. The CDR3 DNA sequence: TGTGCCAGCACCCGTACACGGGGTACAGATACGCAGTATTTT. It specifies CASTRTRGTDTQYF.

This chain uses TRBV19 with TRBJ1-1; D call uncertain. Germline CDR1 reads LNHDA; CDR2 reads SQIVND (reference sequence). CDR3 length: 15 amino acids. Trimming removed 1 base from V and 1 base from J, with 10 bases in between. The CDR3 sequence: CASSIVARKNTEAFF. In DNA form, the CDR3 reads TGTGCCAGTAGTATAGTTGCCAGGAAGAACACTGAAGCTTTCTTT. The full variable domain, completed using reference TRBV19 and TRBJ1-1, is DGGITQSPKYLFRKEGQNVTLSCEQNLNHDAMYWYRQDPGQGLRLIYYSQIVNDFQKGDIAEGYSVSREKKESFPLTVTSAQKNPTAFYLCASSIVARKNTEAFFGQGTRLTVV.

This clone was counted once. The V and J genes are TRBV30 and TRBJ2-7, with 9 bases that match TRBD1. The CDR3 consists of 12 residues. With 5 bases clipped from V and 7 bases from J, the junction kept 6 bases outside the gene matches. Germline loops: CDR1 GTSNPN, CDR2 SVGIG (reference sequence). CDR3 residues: CAWGDRDREQYF. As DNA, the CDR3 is TGTGCCTGGGGGGACAGGGACAGGGAGCAGTACTTC.

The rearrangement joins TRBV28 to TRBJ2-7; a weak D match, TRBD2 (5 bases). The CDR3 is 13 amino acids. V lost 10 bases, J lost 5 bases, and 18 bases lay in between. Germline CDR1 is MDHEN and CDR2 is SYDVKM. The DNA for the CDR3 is TGTGCCACTACTCCTCGGACTCGGGACGAGCAGTACTTC. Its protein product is CATTPRTRDEQYF.

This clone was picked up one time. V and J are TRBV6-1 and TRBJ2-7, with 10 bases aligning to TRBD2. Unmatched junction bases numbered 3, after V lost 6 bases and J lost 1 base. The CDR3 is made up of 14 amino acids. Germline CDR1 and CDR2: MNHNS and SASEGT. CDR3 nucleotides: TGTGCCAGCAGCAGTAGCGGGGGGTCCTACGAGCAGTACTTC. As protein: CASSSSGGSYEQYF.

CDR3 nucleotides: TGTGCCATCAATGGGGGGGCGGGCGGAGATACGCAGTATTTT. This encodes CAINGGAGGDTQYF. J is TRBJ2-3 and V is TRBV10-3, with D perhaps matching TRBD2 (7 bases). This CDR3 is built from 14 residues. From germline, CDR1 is ENHRY and CDR2 SYGVKD. Trimming stripped 7 bases from V and 5 bases from J, with 16 bases between.

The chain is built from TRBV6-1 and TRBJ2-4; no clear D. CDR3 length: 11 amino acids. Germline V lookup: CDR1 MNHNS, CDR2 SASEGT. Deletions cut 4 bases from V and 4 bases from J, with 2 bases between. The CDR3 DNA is TGTGCCAGCAGTGCTAAAAACATTCAGTACTTC. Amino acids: CASSAKNIQYF.

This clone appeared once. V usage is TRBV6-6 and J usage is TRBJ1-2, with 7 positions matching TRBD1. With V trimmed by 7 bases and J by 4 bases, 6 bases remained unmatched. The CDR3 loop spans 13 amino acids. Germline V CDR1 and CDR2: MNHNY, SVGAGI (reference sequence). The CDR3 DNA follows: TGTGCCAGCACCCGACAGGGACCCTATGGCTACACCTTC. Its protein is CASTRQGPYGYTF.

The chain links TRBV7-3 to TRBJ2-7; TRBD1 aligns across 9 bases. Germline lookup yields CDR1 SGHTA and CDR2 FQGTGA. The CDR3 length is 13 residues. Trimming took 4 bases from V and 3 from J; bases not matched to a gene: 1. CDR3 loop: CASSSTGGYEQYF. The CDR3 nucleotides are TGTGCCAGCAGCTCGACAGGGGGCTACGAGCAGTACTTC.

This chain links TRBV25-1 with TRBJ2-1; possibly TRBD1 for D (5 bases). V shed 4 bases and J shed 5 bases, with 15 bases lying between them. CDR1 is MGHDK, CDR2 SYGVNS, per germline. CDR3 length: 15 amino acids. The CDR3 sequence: CASSGLGGANNEQFF. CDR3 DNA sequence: TGTGCCAGCAGTGGCCTGGGTGGGGCTAACAATGAGCAGTTCTTC.

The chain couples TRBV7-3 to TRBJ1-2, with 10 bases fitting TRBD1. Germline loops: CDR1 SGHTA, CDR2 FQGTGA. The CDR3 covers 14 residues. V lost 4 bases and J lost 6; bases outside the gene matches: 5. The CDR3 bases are TGTGCCAGCAGCTCATTGGGACAGGGGCATGGCTACACCTTC. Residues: CASSSLGQGHGYTF.

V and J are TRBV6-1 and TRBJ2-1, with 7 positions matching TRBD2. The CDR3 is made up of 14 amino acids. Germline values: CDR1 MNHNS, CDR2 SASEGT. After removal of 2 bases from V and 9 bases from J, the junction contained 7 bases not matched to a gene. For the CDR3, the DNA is TGTGCCAGCAGTGAATTGGGTGCGGGGGTTGAGCAGTTCTTC. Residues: CASSELGAGVEQFF.